This T cell receptor (beta chain) was recovered during a study of siplizumab effects on memory and regulatory T cells (dated by TCRdb to the late 2010s). Background for the entire study: The study looked at the effect of siplizumab, an anti-CD2 antibody, on alloreactive T-cell subsets in allogeneic mixed lymphocyte reactions made from human PBMCs. Broad study findings and their caveats: Among mappable alloreactive CD4+ clones, the Treg-derived fraction averaged around 69% with siplizumab versus about 27% in control reactions. Siplizumab significantly lowered the cumulative frequency of alloreactive sequences that could be traced to unstimulated CD4+ memory T cells. Unstimulated naive T cells appeared to be more diverse than memory T cells, and naive cells seemed to make a substantial contribution to the alloresponse. A naive or memory phenotype could not be assigned to roughly 75-95% of proliferating CD4+ or CD8+ clones. Whether proliferating Tregs from siplizumab cultures actually had suppressive function was not functionally confirmed. Because sequences at frequencies below about 10^-5 were poorly captured, only a minor fraction of alloreactive clones could be mapped back to unstimulated subsets.

TCRbeta CDR3 sequencing was performed on sorted unstimulated T cells and on proliferating T cells recovered from mixed lymphocyte reactions. Fresh whole blood from fewer than 12 HLA-typed healthy donors was used to isolate PBMCs. Unstimulated CD4+ regulatory T cells were FACS-sorted to map the origin of alloreactive clones. The library relied on the immunoSEQ multiplex PCR assay. The deep sequencing platform assayed around 95,000 TCR templates per sample. Genomic DNA extracted from sorted T cells was used for TCRbeta CDR3 sequencing. From the authors' description of their analysis: Clonal analysis of TCRbeta CDR3 data was done in the R programming language. Alloreactive CD4+ and CD8+ clones were defined by comparing unstimulated samples with post-reaction CFSE-low samples. Regulatory or non-regulatory origin of alloreactive CD4+ clones was assigned by matching sequences to the sorted unstimulated Treg and non-Treg repertoires. TCRdb stores this immuneACCESS table with in-frame sequences only. Part of the clones is absent; in the studies checked, under half of the shortfall reflects unresolved V genes, and no reason is known for the rest. The D gene and trimming were derived from the DNA, and the V and J assignments and clone size from that table. The sample yields roughly 82,000 clones; about nine tenths were counted once. The top ten clonotypes cover about 1.4% of the sample.

Deletion took 3 bases off V and 0 bases off J, with a span of 10 bases between the germline ends. The CDR3 holds 14 amino acids from the cysteine to the phenylalanine. The read is trimmed to its CDR3 DNA, 42 bases read in frame from base 1. CDR1 SGHNT and CDR2 YYREEE were looked up in the germline V gene (reference sequence). About this clone itself: What this receptor recognizes is not known. The sample holds no much larger clone one base away, and base qualities are not on file.

Sequencing was done on a sample of Tregs sorted from blood. The clonotype originates from a human donor in good health. This chain is built from TRBV5-4 and TRBJ2-7, and possibly TRBD2, on 6 matching bases. The CDR3 loop reads CASSWGVGSYEQYF. The sequenced DNA is TGTGCCAGCAGCTGGGGGGTCGGCTCCTACGAGCAGTACTTC. This CDR3, with the reference TRBV5-4 and TRBJ2-7 proteins standing in past its ends, gives the full variable domain ETGVTQSPTHLIKTRGQQVTLRCSSQSGHNTVSWYQQALGQGPQFIFQYYREEENGRGNFPPRFSGLQFPNYSSELNVNALELDDSALYLCASSWGVGSYEQYFGPGTRLTVT.